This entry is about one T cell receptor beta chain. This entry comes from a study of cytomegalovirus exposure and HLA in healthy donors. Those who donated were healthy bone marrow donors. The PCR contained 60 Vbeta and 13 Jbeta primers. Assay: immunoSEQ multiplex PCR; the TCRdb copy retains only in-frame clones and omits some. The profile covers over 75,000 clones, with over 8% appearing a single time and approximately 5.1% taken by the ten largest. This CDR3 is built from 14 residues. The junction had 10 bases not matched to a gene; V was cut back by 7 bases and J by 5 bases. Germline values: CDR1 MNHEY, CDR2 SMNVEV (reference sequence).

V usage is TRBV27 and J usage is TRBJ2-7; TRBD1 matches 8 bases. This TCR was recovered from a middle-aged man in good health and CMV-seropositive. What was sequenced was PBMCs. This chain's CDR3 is CASMSVGQGNEQYV. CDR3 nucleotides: TGTGCCAGCATGTCCGTAGGACAGGGAAACGAGCAGTACGTC.